This record concerns one TCR beta chain sequence. This entry comes from a study of cytomegalovirus exposure and HLA in healthy donors. Healthy donors of bone marrow made up the group. The PCR was carried out with 60 Vbeta primers and 13 Jbeta primers. Method: immunoSEQ multiplex PCR; TCRdb's copy keeps in-frame clones and lacks some. The table includes fewer than 200,000 clones, around 68% detected once. J lost 3 bases, V lost 5 bases, and 6 bases had no gene match. The germline V gene has CDR1 MNHEY and CDR2 SMNVEV (reference sequence). The CDR3 totals 16 residues. This receptor was identified in a woman aged 40 to 50 in good health and CMV-seropositive. Sequenced material: PBMCs. The J gene is TRBJ1-6, the V gene TRBV27; 8 bases fit TRBD1. The CDR3 DNA reads TGTGCCAGCAGTCCCGACAGGGGAGTCTATAATTCACCCCTCCACTTT. It yields the protein CASSPDRGVYNSPLHF.